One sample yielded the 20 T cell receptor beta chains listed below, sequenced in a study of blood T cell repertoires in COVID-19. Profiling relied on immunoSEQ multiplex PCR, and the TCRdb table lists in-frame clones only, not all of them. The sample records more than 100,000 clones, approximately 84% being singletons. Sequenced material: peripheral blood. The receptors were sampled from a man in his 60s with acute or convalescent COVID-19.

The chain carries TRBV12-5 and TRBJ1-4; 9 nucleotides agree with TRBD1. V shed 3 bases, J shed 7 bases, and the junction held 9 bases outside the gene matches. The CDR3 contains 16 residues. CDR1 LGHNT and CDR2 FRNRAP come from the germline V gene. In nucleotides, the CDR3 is TGTGCTAGTGGTTTAAGGCCGGGACAGGGTTTTGAAAAACTGTTTTTT. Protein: CASGLRPGQGFEKLFF. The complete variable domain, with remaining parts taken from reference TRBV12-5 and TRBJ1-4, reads DARVTQTPRHKVTEMGQEVTMRCQPILGHNTVFWYRQTMMQGLELLAYFRNRAPLDDSGMPKDRFSAEMPDATLATLKIQPSEPRDSAVYFCASGLRPGQGFEKLFFGSGTQLSVL.

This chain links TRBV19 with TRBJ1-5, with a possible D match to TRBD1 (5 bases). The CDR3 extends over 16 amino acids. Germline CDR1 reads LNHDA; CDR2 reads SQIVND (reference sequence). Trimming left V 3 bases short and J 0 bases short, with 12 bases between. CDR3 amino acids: CASSMMGRVSNQPQHF. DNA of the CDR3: TGTGCCAGTAGTATGATGGGCAGGGTTAGCAATCAGCCCCAGCATTTT.

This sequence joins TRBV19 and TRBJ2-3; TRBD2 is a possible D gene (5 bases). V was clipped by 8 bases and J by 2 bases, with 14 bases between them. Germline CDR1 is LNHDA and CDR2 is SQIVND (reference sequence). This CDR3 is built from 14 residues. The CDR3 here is CASRVIGNTDTQYF. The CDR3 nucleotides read TGTGCCAGTCGAGTAATCGGGAACACAGATACGCAGTATTTT.

The DNA for the CDR3 is TGTGCCACCAGTGGAGGGTATGGCTACACCTTC. Its translation is CATSGGYGYTF. The chain joins TRBV24-1 to TRBJ1-2; D gene uncertain. There are 11 residues in the CDR3. Germline-derived CDR1 and CDR2 are KGHDR and SFDVKD. Trimming shortened V by 5 bases and J by 5 bases, and 5 bases separated the two germline ends.

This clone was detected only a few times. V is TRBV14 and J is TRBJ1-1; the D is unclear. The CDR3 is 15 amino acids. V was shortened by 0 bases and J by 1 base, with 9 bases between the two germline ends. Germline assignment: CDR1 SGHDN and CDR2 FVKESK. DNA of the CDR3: TGTGCCAGCAGCCAAGACGGGATGGGGAACACTGAAGCTTTCTTT. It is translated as CASSQDGMGNTEAFF.

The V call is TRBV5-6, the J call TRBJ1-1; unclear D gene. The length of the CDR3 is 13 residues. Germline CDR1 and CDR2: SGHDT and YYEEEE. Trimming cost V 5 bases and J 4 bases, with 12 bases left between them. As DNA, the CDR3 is TGTGCCAGCAGGCTAAGACTGGCCACTGAAGCTTTCTTT. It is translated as CASRLRLATEAFF.

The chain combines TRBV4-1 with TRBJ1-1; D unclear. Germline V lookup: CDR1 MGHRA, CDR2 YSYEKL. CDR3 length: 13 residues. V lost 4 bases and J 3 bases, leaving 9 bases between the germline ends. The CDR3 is CASSRPLDTEAFF. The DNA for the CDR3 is TGCGCCAGCAGCCGGCCTTTGGACACTGAAGCTTTCTTT.

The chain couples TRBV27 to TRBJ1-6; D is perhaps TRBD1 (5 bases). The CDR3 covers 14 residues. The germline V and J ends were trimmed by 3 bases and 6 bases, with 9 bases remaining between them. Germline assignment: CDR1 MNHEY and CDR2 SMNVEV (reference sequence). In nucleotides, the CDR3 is TGTGCCAGCAGTTTCACAGGTGGTAATTCACCCCTCCACTTT. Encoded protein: CASSFTGGNSPLHF.

CDR3 in DNA: TGTGCCTGGACAGGCGGGGGTCGGACCCTCCACTTT. Its translation: CAWTGGGRTLHF. The V call is TRBV30, the J call TRBJ1-6; TRBD1 might be the D (5 bases). This CDR3 comprises 12 residues. Looked up from germline, CDR1 is GTSNPN and CDR2 is SVGIG (reference sequence). V lost 4 bases, J lost 14 bases, and 15 bases lay in between.

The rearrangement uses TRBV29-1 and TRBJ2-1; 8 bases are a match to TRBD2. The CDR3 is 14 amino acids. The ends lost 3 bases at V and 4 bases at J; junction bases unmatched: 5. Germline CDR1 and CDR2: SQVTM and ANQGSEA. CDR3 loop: CSVDASGLYNEQFF. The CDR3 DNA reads TGCAGCGTTGATGCTAGCGGGCTTTACAATGAGCAGTTCTTC.

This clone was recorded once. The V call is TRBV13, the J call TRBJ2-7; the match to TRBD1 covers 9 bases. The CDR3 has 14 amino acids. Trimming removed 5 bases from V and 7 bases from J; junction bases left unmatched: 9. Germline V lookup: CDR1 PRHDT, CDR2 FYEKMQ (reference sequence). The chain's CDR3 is CASSPWDRVREQYF. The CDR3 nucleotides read TGTGCCAGCAGCCCCTGGGACAGGGTAAGGGAGCAGTACTTC.

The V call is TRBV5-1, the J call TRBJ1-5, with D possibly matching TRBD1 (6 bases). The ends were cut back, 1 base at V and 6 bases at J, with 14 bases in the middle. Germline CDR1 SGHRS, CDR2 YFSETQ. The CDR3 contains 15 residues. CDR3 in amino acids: CASSLNPGEGQPQHF. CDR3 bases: TGCGCCAGCAGCTTGAACCCAGGGGAGGGTCAGCCCCAGCATTTT.

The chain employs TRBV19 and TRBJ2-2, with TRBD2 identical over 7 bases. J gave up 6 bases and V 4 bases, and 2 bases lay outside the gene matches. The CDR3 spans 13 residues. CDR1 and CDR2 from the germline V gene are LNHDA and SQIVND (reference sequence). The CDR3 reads CASSTGLAGELFF. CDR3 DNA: TGTGCCAGTAGTACTGGACTAGCCGGGGAGCTGTTTTTT.

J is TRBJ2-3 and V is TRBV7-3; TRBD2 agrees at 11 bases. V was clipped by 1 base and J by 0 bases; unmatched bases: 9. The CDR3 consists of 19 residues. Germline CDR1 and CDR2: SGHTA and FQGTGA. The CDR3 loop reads CASSLSSLAGGTSTDTQYF. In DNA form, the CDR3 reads TGTGCCAGCAGCTTAAGTTCTCTAGCGGGGGGTACTAGCACAGATACGCAGTATTTT.

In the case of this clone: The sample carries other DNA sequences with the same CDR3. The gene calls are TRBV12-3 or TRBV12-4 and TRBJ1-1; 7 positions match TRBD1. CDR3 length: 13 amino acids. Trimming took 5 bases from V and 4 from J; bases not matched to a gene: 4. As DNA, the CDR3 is TGTGCCAGCAGTCCGACAGGGTTCACTGAAGCTTTCTTT. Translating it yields CASSPTGFTEAFF.

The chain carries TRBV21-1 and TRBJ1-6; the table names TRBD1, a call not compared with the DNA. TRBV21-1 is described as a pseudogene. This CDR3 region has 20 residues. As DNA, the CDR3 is TGTGCCAGCAGCAAACCACAGGGGAGACCCCAGACGAGCGAGGATTCACCCCTCCACTTT. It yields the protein CASSKPQGRPQTSEDSPLHF.

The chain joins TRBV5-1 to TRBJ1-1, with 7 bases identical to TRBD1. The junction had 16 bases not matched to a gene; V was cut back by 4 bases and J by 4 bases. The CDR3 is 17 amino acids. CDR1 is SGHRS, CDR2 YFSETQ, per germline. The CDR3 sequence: CASSPTPRTGRVTEAFF. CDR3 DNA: TGCGCCAGCAGCCCTACCCCGAGGACAGGTAGAGTCACTGAAGCTTTCTTT.

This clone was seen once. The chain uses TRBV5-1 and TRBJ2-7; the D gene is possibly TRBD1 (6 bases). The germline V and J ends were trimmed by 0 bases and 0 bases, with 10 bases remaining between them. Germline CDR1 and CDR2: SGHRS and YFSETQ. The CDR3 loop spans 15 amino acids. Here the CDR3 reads CASSLGTDSSYEQYF. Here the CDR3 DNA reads TGCGCCAGCAGCTTGGGGACAGATTCCTCCTACGAGCAGTACTTC.

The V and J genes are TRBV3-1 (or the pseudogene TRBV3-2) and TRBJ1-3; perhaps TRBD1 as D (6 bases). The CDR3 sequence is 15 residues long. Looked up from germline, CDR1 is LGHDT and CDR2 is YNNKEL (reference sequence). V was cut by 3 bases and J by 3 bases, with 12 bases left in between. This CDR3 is CASSQFSGVGNTIYF. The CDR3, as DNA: TGTGCCAGCAGCCAGTTTTCAGGGGTTGGAAACACCATATATTTT.

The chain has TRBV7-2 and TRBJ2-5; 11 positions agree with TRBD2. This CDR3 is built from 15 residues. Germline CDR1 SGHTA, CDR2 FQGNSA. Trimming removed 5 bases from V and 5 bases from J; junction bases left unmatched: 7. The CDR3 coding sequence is TGTGCCAGCAGCCCCACTAGCGGGAGTGGGGAGACCCAGTACTTC. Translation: CASSPTSGSGETQYF.